This T cell receptor (beta chain) was documented in a study of CDR3 diversity in severe acne. This clonotype was observed a few times. The germline gives CDR1 LNHDA, CDR2 SQIVND (reference sequence). The CDR3 runs to 14 residues. The V end lost 10 bases, the J end lost 2 bases, and 15 bases lay between the germline ends. TCRdb re-called the PCR reads with MiXCR, one entry per CDR3 protein. The data show more than 70,000 distinct CDR3 sequences, about 53% seen once. Specimen: blood. The chain joins TRBV19 to TRBJ1-5; D may be TRBD1 (5 bases). The clonotype comes from a male donor with severe acne vulgaris. The CDR3 region has the DNA TGTGCCACACACTACGGACAAGGCAATCAGCCCCAGCATTTT. Its translation: CATHYGQGNQPQHF.